The clone carrying this TCR beta chain was seen more than once but under ten times. As yet, its antigen is unknown. A much larger clone differs by one base, so this may be a read error. The data are from a study of T cells in Graves' hyperthyroidism and ophthalmopathy. Study-wide background: The authors collected peripheral blood at initial diagnosis, before any treatment. Whole-study findings and limits: Appearing also in blood were most of the thyroid clonotypes expanded above 0.001.

Absent ophthalmopathy progression within 18 months defined stable Graves' hyperthyroidism. PBMCs were collected from an approximately 9.3 ml volume of fresh peripheral blood. The CDR3 is 14 residues long. The V and J ends lost 5 bases and 3 bases, in that order; junction bases with no gene match: 4. RNA transcripts were the template for amplifying TCR beta CDR3 regions. The HTBI primer set drove a first-round RT-PCR of the TCR CDR3. TCRdb called the multiplex PCR reads again in MiXCR, with one record for every CDR3 protein. The table includes around 600,000 distinct CDR3 sequences, 15% to 18% detected once.

The sample taken for sequencing was blood. The chain recombines TRBV12-3 or TRBV12-4 with TRBJ2-7, with 10 positions matching TRBD1. This receptor was taken from a woman aged 25 to 39 with Graves' hyperthyroidism. The CDR3 loop is CASSPGTGDYEQYF. Here the CDR3 DNA reads TGTGCCAGCAGTCCCGGGACAGGGGACTACGAGCAGTACTTC.